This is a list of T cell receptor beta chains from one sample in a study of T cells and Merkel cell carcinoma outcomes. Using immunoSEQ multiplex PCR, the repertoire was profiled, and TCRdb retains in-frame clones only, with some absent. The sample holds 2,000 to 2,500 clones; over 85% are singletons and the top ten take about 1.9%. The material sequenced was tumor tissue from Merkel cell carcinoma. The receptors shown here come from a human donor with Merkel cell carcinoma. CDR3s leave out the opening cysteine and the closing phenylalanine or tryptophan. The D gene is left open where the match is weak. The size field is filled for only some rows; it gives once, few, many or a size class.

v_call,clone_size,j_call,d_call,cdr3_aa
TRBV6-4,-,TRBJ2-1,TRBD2,ASGGTSVNEQF
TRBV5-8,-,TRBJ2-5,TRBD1,ASSRGQGIAQY
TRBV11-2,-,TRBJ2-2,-,ASSLVSVPGELF
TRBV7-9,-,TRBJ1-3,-,ATRWGTSGNTIY
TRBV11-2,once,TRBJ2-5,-,ASSQGPDGETQY
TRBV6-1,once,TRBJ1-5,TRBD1,ASVADRAGNQPQH
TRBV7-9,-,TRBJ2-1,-,ASSLEGKQF
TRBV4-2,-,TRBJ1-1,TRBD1,ASSTYRGNTEAF
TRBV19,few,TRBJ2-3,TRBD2,ASSILRTSGRGDTQY
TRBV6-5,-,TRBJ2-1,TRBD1,ASSQTGGDEQF
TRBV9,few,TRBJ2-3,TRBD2,ASSPGKTSNVADTQY
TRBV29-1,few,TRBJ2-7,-,SVVLQGYEQY
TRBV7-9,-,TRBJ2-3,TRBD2,ASSLAGGADTQY
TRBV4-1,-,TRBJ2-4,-,ASSHRGGGYFKNIQY
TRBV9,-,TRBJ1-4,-,ASSEATLPDEKLF
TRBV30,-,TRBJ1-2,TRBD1,AWTRQGHGYT
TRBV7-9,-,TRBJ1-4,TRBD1,ASSRRDRGKANEKLF
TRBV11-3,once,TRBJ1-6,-,ASSLTVDSPLH
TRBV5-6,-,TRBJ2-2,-,ASIPMSSPTGELF
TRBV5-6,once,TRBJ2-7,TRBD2,ASSSLAGASYEQY
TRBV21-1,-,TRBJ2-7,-,ASRRDRVGSYEQY
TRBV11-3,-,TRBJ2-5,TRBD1,ASSPDREETQY
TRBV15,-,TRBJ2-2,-,ATSGSQGSLGTGELF
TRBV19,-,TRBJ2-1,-,ASSMWANLNEQF
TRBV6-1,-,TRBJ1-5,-,ASRDLPSNQPQH
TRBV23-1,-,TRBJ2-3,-,ASSQSADTQY
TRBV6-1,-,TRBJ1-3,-,ASSDPRSSGNTIY
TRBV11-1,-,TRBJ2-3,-,ASSPEADTQY
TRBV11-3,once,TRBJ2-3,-,ASSFRLSTDTQY
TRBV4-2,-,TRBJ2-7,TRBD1,ASSSDRGSYEQY
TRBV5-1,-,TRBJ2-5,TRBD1,ASSLGGQGAETQY
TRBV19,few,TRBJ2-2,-,AAAPRPLSTNTGELF
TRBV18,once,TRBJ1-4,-,ASSTGLQEKLF
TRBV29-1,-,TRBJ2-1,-,SVDFSYNEQF
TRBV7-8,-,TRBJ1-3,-,ASSLRGSSGNTIY
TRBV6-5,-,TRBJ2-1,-,ASSYASTPGNEQF
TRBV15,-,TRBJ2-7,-,ATGRGFEQY
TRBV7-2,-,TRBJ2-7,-,ASSAGAGATYEQY
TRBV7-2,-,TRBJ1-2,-,ASSLDQASGGYT
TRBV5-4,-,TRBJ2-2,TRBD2,ASSPGLAGHTGELF
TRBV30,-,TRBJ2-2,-,AWSSRGADGELF
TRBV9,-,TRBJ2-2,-,ASRGTGQRTGELF
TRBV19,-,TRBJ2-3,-,VSKTVTSTDTQY
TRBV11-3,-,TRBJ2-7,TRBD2,ASSLGGGGYEQY
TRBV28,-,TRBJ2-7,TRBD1,ASSFNRGSHEQY
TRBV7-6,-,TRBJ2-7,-,ASSLPVGEQY
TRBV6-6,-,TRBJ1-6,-,ASSYSTVAGSPLH
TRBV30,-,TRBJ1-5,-,AWSVRGQPQH
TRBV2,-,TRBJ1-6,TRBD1,ASSSRQGSSSPLH
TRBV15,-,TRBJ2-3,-,ATSRGMGGTPTDTQY
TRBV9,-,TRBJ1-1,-,ASSVDTMNTEAF
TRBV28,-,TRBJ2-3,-,ASSENSGPDTQY
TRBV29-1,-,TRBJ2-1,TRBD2,SASGTSVIDEQF
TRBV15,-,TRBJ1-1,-,ATKERGGYFTEAF
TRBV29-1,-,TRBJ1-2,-,SVEDARYYGYT
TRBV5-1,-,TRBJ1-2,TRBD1,ASSLTGGDGYT
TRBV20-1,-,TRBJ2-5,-,SARWETQY